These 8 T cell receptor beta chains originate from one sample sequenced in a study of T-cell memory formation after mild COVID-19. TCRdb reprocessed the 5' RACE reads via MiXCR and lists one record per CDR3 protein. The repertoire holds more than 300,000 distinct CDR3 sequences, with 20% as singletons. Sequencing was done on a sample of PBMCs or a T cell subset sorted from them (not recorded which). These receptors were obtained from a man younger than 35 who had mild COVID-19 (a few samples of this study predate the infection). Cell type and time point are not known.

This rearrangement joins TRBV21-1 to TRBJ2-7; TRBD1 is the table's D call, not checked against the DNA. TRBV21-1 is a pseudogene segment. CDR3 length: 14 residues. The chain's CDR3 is CASSVGAGDYEQYV. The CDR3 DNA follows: TGTGCCAGCAGCGTCGGGGCAGGGGACTACGAGCAGTACGTC.

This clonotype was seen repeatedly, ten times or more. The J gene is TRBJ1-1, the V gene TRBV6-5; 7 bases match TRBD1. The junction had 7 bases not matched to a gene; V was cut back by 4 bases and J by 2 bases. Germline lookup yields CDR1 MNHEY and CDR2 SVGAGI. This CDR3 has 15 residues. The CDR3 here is CASSSTGQGNTEAFF. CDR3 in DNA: TGTGCCAGCAGTTCGACAGGGCAGGGAAACACTGAAGCTTTCTTT.

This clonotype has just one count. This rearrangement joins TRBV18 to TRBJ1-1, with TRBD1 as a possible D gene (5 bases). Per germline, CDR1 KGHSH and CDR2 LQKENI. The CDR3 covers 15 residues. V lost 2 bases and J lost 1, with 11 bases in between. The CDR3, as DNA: TGTGCCAGCTCACCAACCGGGACGGGGAACACTGAAGCTTTCTTT. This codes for CASSPTGTGNTEAFF.

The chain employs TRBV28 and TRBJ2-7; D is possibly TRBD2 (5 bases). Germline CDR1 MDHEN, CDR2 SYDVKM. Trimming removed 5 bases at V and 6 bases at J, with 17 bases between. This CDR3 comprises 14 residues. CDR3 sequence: CASSEGVGSTEQYF. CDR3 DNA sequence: TGTGCCAGCAGTGAGGGAGTCGGTTCTACCGAGCAGTACTTC.

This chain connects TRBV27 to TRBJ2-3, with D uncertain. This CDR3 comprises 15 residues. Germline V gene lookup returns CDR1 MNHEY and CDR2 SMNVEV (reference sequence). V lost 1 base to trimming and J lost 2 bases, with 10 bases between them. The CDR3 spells CASSLWYGNTDTQYF. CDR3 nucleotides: TGTGCCAGCAGTTTATGGTACGGAAACACAGATACGCAGTATTTT.

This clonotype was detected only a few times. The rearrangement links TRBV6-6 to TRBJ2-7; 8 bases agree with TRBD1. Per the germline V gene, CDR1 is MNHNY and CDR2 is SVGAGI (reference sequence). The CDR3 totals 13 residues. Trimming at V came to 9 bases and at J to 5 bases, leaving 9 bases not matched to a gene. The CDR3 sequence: CASSPGGKNEQYF. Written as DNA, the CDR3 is TGTGCCAGTAGCCCAGGGGGCAAAAACGAGCAGTACTTC.

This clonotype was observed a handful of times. CDR3 nucleotides: TGTGCCACCAGCAGAGATGGGGTACTAGCGGGGGACAATGAGCAGTTCTTC. Its protein is CATSRDGVLAGDNEQFF. The genes are TRBV15 and TRBJ2-1; 11 bases are a match to TRBD2. CDR1 LNHNV and CDR2 YYDKDF come from the germline V gene (reference sequence). With V trimmed by 0 bases and J by 5 bases, 6 bases remained unmatched. This CDR3 is 17 amino acids long.

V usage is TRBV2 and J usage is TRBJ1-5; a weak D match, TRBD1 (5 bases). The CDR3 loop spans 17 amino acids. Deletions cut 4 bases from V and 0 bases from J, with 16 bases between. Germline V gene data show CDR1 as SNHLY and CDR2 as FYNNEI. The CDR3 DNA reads TGTGCCAGCAGTGGGCAGGGCGTCTTCTTTAGCAATCAGCCCCAGCATTTT. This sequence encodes CASSGQGVFFSNQPQHF.